The 24 T cell receptor beta chains listed next were all sequenced from one sample in a study of cytomegalovirus exposure and HLA in healthy donors. PCR employed 60 Vbeta and 13 Jbeta primers. TCRdb's copy holds only in-frame clones and misses some; the assay was immunoSEQ multiplex PCR. The sample records about 170,000 clones, more than 70% being singletons. The sample consisted of PBMCs. The receptors were sampled from a woman aged 45-60 years in good health and CMV-seropositive.

The chain combines TRBV5-4 with TRBJ2-5; 8 nucleotides align to TRBD2. The CDR3 is 15 residues long. V shed 4 bases, J shed 1 base, and the junction held 6 bases outside the gene matches. CDR1 and CDR2 (germline): SGHNT, YYREEE (reference sequence). The CDR3 sequence: CASSPGTRRQETQYF. CDR3 in DNA: TGTGCCAGCAGCCCTGGGACTAGACGCCAAGAGACCCAGTACTTC. The variable domain in full, completed from reference TRBV5-4 and TRBJ2-5, reads ETGVTQSPTHLIKTRGQQVTLRCSSQSGHNTVSWYQQALGQGPQFIFQYYREEENGRGNFPPRFSGLQFPNYSSELNVNALELDDSALYLCASSPGTRRQETQYFGPGTRLLVL.

J is TRBJ2-7 and V is TRBV9; a possible D gene is TRBD1 (6 bases). The germline V gene has CDR1 SGDLS and CDR2 YYNGEE. CDR3 length: 15 residues. Trimming took 4 bases from V and 1 from J, leaving 15 bases between them. CDR3 amino acids: CASSPGVGNSYEQYF. The DNA for the CDR3 is TGTGCCAGCAGCCCAGGGGTGGGGAATTCCTACGAGCAGTACTTC.

The chain combines TRBV23-1 with TRBJ1-1; the match to TRBD1 covers 7 bases. TRBV23-1 is an ORF, and what it does is uncertain. The CDR3 extends over 17 amino acids. J gave up 0 bases and V 2 bases, and 9 bases lay outside the gene matches. CDR3 protein: CASSQARDSPMNTEAFF. The CDR3 DNA is TGCGCCAGCAGTCAAGCCCGGGACAGCCCAATGAACACTGAAGCTTTCTTT.

V and J are TRBV27 and TRBJ1-2, with D possibly being TRBD1 (6 bases). Germline CDR1 MNHEY, CDR2 SMNVEV (reference sequence). V shed 7 bases and J shed 3 bases, with 12 bases lying between them. CDR3 length: 13 residues. The CDR3 is CASTGGGHYGYTF. CDR3 coding DNA: TGTGCCAGCACCGGCGGGGGCCACTATGGCTACACCTTC.

V and J are TRBV18 and TRBJ1-1, with TRBD1 matching 8 bases. The germline V gene encodes CDR1 KGHSH and CDR2 LQKENI. The CDR3 consists of 17 residues. With 3 bases clipped from V and 0 bases from J, the junction kept 9 bases outside the gene matches. The DNA for the CDR3 is TGTGCCAGCTCACCGATTGCGGCAGGGGGCGTGAACACTGAAGCTTTCTTT. Translating it yields CASSPIAAGGVNTEAFF. Variable domain in full (rest from reference TRBV18 and TRBJ1-1): NAGVMQNPRHLVRRRGQEARLRCSPMKGHSHVYWYRQLPEEGLKFMVYLQKENIIDESGMPKERFSAEFPKEGPSILRIQQVVRGDSAAYFCASSPIAAGGVNTEAFFGQGTRLTVV.

The chain carries TRBV5-1 and TRBJ2-3, with D possibly matching TRBD2 (6 bases). CDR1 and CDR2 (germline): SGHRS, YFSETQ. Between the trimmed V and J ends, which lost 3 bases and 2 bases, there was a span of 28 bases. The CDR3 contains 20 residues. CDR3 nucleotides: TGCGCCAGCAGCTACCCCGGCGGGACCCGAGCCGGCACACACACAGATACGCAGTATTTT. Protein product: CASSYPGGTRAGTHTDTQYF.

The chain has TRBV7-2 and TRBJ2-7; D possibly corresponds to TRBD2 (7 bases). This CDR3 spans 18 amino acids. The germline V and J ends were trimmed by 1 base and 2 bases, with 21 bases remaining between them. Germline lookup yields CDR1 SGHTA and CDR2 FQGNSA. Written as DNA, the CDR3 is TGTGCCAGCAGCTTAGGGCCTATGGGGGCGGGGGCCCCCTACGAGCAGTACTTC. It is translated as CASSLGPMGAGAPYEQYF.

V is TRBV2 and J is TRBJ1-5; 8 bases align to TRBD1. Germline trimming cut 6 bases from V and 9 bases from J; bases unmatched to any gene: 16. CDR3 size: 16 residues. CDR1 is SNHLY, CDR2 FYNNEI, per germline. As DNA, the CDR3 is TGTGCCAGCAGCGCAAACACCGGACAGGGAACGGGGCCCCAGCATTTT. Translating it yields CASSANTGQGTGPQHF.

The CDR3 nucleotides are TGTGCCAGCAGAGTCGGGGGGGCCGGGGAGACCCAGTACTTC. This translates into CASRVGGAGETQYF. The chain recombines TRBV5-4 with TRBJ2-5; TRBD2 matches 8 bases. The CDR3 runs to 14 residues. The V gene's germline CDR1 is SGHNT and CDR2 YYREEE (reference sequence). V gave up 5 bases and J gave up 5 bases; unmatched junction bases: 8.

The chain employs TRBV18 and TRBJ2-3, with 12 bases that match TRBD2. V shed 3 bases and J 0 bases; nucleotides not matched to a gene: 7. Germline lookup yields CDR1 KGHSH and CDR2 LQKENI. CDR3 length: 18 amino acids. CDR3 coding DNA: TGTGCCAGCTCACCGGTAAGAGGACTAGCGGGAAGCACAGATACGCAGTATTTT. As protein: CASSPVRGLAGSTDTQYF.

The genes are TRBV19 and TRBJ1-4; D not certain. Trimming pared 7 bases from V and 3 bases from J, leaving 12 bases between. The CDR3 is 14 amino acids. CDR1 is LNHDA and CDR2 is SQIVND in the germline V gene (reference sequence). In nucleotides, the CDR3 is TGTGCCAGTACCGGGTCGCGGGCTAATGAAAAACTGTTTTTT. As protein: CASTGSRANEKLFF.

V gene TRBV7-9 combines with J gene TRBJ2-5; weak D call: TRBD2 (6 bases). Trimming left V 5 bases short and J 4 bases short, with 17 bases between. CDR1 and CDR2 (germline): SEHNR, FQNEAQ (reference sequence). CDR3 length: 15 amino acids. CDR3 sequence reads: CASSISMGRGETQYF. The CDR3 DNA is TGTGCCAGCAGCATTTCAATGGGGCGGGGAGAGACCCAGTACTTC.

The chain combines TRBV7-9 with TRBJ2-7, with a tentative D call TRBD1 (5 bases). CDR3 length equals 15 residues. Germline values: CDR1 SEHNR, CDR2 FQNEAQ (reference sequence). The ends were cut back, 4 bases at V and 2 bases at J, with 15 bases in the middle. The CDR3 protein is CASSSGPREAYEQYF. The CDR3 nucleotides are TGTGCCAGCAGCTCAGGGCCCAGGGAAGCCTACGAGCAGTACTTC.

This clone was seen only once. The chain has TRBV27 and TRBJ2-7, with 7 nucleotides matching TRBD1. The germline CDR1 and CDR2 sequences are MNHEY and SMNVEV (reference sequence). Unmatched junction bases numbered 10, after V lost 5 bases and J lost 6 bases. The CDR3 is made up of 14 amino acids. The CDR3 here is CASSHWTGEVEQYF. The DNA for the CDR3 is TGTGCCAGCAGTCATTGGACAGGTGAGGTCGAGCAGTACTTC.

The V and J genes are TRBV10-3 and TRBJ1-1; tentatively, D is TRBD1 (5 bases). This CDR3 spans 14 amino acids. Trimming removed 6 bases at V and 2 bases at J, with 13 bases between. CDR1 and CDR2 from the germline V gene are ENHRY and SYGVKD. The CDR3 DNA is TGTGCCATCAGCCCAGGGCGGTCAAACACTGAAGCTTTCTTT. The encoded protein is CAISPGRSNTEAFF.

This chain links TRBV7-3 with TRBJ2-7; 11 bases are shared with TRBD2. Per the germline V gene, CDR1 is SGHTA and CDR2 is FQGTGA. Germline trimming cut 5 bases from V and 3 bases from J; bases unmatched to any gene: 3. This CDR3 comprises 14 residues. The CDR3 sequence: CASSPTSGDYEQYF. DNA of the CDR3: TGTGCCAGCAGCCCGACTAGCGGGGACTACGAGCAGTACTTC.

The chain employs TRBV5-1 and TRBJ2-3; a possible D gene is TRBD1 (5 bases). CDR1 is SGHRS and CDR2 is YFSETQ in the germline V gene. The CDR3 length is 16 residues. Trimming took 4 bases from V and 2 from J, leaving 17 bases between them. The DNA of the CDR3 is TGCGCCAGCAGCCCCTGGAAGGGGTTACACACAGATACGCAGTATTTT. It specifies CASSPWKGLHTDTQYF.

CDR3 in amino acids: CASSLLGAGDEQYF. The DNA of the CDR3 is TGTGCCAGCAGCCTCCTTGGGGCAGGTGACGAGCAGTACTTC. The chain is built from TRBV7-3 and TRBJ2-7, with D tentatively TRBD1 (5 bases). In germline, CDR1 is SGHTA, CDR2 FQGTGA. The CDR3 has 14 amino acids. V was shortened by 5 bases and J by 5 bases, with 16 bases between the two germline ends.

The rearrangement links TRBV6-1 to TRBJ1-4, with D maybe TRBD1 (5 bases). Trimming cost V 7 bases and J 7 bases, with 10 bases left between them. This CDR3 has 12 amino acids. CDR1 is MNHNS, CDR2 SASEGT, per germline. CDR3 in amino acids: CASKPGGEKLFF. In DNA, the CDR3 is TGTGCCAGCAAGCCGGGGGGTGAAAAACTGTTTTTT.

The DNA of the CDR3 is TGTGCCAGCAGCCTCCTAGCGACGGCAGATACGCAGTATTTT. It codes for CASSLLATADTQYF. This sequence joins TRBV7-2 and TRBJ2-3, with TRBD2 as a possible D gene (6 bases). Deletions cut 5 bases from V and 4 bases from J, with 13 bases between. Germline V gives CDR1 SGHTA, CDR2 FQGNSA. This CDR3 is 14 amino acids long.

The chain couples TRBV4-3 to TRBJ1-4, with D unclear. The germline V gene has CDR1 LGHNA and CDR2 YSLEER. CDR3 size: 15 residues. V dropped 2 bases and J dropped 11 bases, with 18 bases sitting between them. CDR3 nucleotide sequence: TGCGCCAGCAGCCAACAGTCCGACTCCCGAGGGAAACTGTTTTTT. As protein: CASSQQSDSRGKLFF.

V usage is TRBV11-2 and J usage is TRBJ2-7; no clear D. CDR3 length: 11 amino acids. V lost 5 bases, J lost 3 bases, and 5 bases lay in between. From germline, CDR1 is SGHAT and CDR2 FQNNGV. The CDR3, as DNA: TGTGCCAGCAGCGTGTACTACGAGCAGTACTTC. Protein sequence: CASSVYYEQYF.

This sequence joins TRBV7-2 and TRBJ1-2, with 8 bases lining up with TRBD1. CDR1 is SGHTA and CDR2 is FQGNSA in the germline V gene. V lost 5 bases to trimming and J lost 5 bases; unmatched junction nucleotides: 7. CDR3 length: 14 residues. As DNA, the CDR3 is TGTGCCAGCAGCGCAGACAGGGGCCCTTATGGCTACACCTTC. The encoded protein is CASSADRGPYGYTF.

The V call is TRBV7-2, the J call TRBJ2-3; 9 bases are shared with TRBD1. Losses at the gene ends were 8 bases for V and 0 bases for J; bases not matched to a gene: 0. There are 13 residues in the CDR3. Germline loops: CDR1 SGHTA, CDR2 FQGNSA. The CDR3 loop reads CASGTGSTDTQYF. CDR3 in DNA: TGTGCCAGCGGGACAGGGAGCACAGATACGCAGTATTTT. Using reference TRBV7-2 and TRBJ2-3 for the parts outside the CDR3, the full variable domain is GAGVSQSPSNKVTEKGKDVELRCDPISGHTALYWYRQSLGQGLEFLIYFQGNSAPDKSGLPSDRFSAERTGGSVSTLTIQRTQQEDSAVYLCASGTGSTDTQYFGPGTRLTVL.